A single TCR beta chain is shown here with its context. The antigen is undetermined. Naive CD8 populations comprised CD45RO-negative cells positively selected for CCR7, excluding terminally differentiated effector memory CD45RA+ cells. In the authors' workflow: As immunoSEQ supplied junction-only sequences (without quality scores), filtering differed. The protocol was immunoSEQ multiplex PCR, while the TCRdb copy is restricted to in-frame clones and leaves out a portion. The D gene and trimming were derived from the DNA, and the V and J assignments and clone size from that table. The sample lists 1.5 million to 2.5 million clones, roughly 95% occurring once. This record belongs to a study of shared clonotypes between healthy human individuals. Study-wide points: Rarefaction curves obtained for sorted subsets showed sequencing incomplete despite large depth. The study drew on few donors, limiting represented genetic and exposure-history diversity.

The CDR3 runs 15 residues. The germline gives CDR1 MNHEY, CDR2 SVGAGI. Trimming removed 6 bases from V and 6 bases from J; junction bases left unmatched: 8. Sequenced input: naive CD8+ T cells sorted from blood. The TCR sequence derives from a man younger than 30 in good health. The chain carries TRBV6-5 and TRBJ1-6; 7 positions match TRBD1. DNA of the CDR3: TGTGCCAGCAGCGCCTCGGGACAGCCTAATTCACCCCTCCACTTT. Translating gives CASSASGQPNSPLHF.